These T cell receptor beta chains were read from a single sample in a study of shared clonotypes between healthy human individuals. Method: immunoSEQ multiplex PCR; TCRdb's copy keeps in-frame clones and lacks some. The data show some 2.4 million clones, with roughly 93% seen just once and roughly 0.39% held by the top ten. Sequenced sample: naive CD4+ T cells from PBMCs. The origin of the receptors is a man younger than 35 in good health. Some clones in this sample may be carry-over from other donors' samples. The CDR3 runs from the conserved cysteine through the conserved F or W. Each record gives: clone size, V gene, J gene, D gene, CDR3 protein, CDR3 DNA. A D gene is named only where the DNA matches it firmly. Clone size is shown for a subset of rows, as once, few, many or a class of expanded clone.

abundance: NA; v_gene: TRBV2; j_gene: TRBJ2-5; d_gene: TRBD1; CDR3aa: CASSPTGEETQYF; CDR3nt: TGTGCCAGCAGTCCTACAGGGGAAGAGACCCAGTACTTC
abundance: NA; v_gene: TRBV29-1; j_gene: TRBJ2-7; d_gene: NA; CDR3aa: CSVEGGYAREQYF; CDR3nt: TGCAGCGTTGAAGGGGGCTATGCGAGGGAGCAGTACTTC
abundance: once; v_gene: TRBV28; j_gene: TRBJ1-5; d_gene: NA; CDR3aa: CASSFGGGRQPQHF; CDR3nt: TGTGCCAGCAGTTTTGGGGGCGGCAGGCAGCCCCAGCATTTT
abundance: NA; v_gene: TRBV28; j_gene: TRBJ1-2; d_gene: NA; CDR3aa: CASSPPPGWVVGYTF; CDR3nt: TGTGCCAGCAGTCCCCCCCCCGGGTGGGTGGTCGGCTACACCTTC
abundance: NA; v_gene: TRBV29-1; j_gene: TRBJ1-5; d_gene: TRBD1; CDR3aa: CSAAGGTSNQPQHF; CDR3nt: TGCAGCGCTGCAGGGGGAACAAGCAATCAGCCCCAGCATTTT
abundance: NA; v_gene: TRBV6-4; j_gene: TRBJ2-7; d_gene: TRBD2; CDR3aa: CASRTLASGGSYEQYF; CDR3nt: TGTGCCAGCAGGACTCTAGCTAGCGGGGGGTCCTACGAGCAGTACTTC
abundance: NA; v_gene: TRBV7-2; j_gene: TRBJ2-1; d_gene: NA; CDR3aa: CASSLAGALYNEQFF; CDR3nt: TGTGCCAGCAGCTTAGCGGGAGCGCTCTACAATGAGCAGTTCTTC
abundance: NA; v_gene: TRBV6-1; j_gene: TRBJ1-3; d_gene: NA; CDR3aa: CASSERRSDFTGNTIYF; CDR3nt: TGTGCCAGCAGTGAAAGAAGGAGCGATTTTACTGGAAACACCATATATTTT
abundance: NA; v_gene: TRBV10-3; j_gene: TRBJ2-3; d_gene: TRBD1; CDR3aa: CAISEAQGAADTQYF; CDR3nt: TGTGCCATCAGTGAGGCGCAGGGGGCTGCAGATACGCAGTATTTT
abundance: NA; v_gene: TRBV14; j_gene: TRBJ2-5; d_gene: NA; CDR3aa: CASSPLALQETQYF; CDR3nt: TGTGCCAGCAGTCCTCTAGCACTCCAAGAGACCCAGTACTTC
abundance: NA; v_gene: TRBV5-1; j_gene: TRBJ2-1; d_gene: NA; CDR3aa: CASSTREPRRDEQFF; CDR3nt: TGCGCCAGCAGCACCCGGGAACCCCGCCGGGATGAGCAGTTCTTC
abundance: NA; v_gene: TRBV28; j_gene: TRBJ1-2; d_gene: TRBD1; CDR3aa: CASSFARQGYYGYTF; CDR3nt: TGTGCCAGCAGTTTCGCCAGACAGGGCTACTATGGCTACACCTTC
abundance: NA; v_gene: TRBV6-5; j_gene: TRBJ2-5; d_gene: NA; CDR3aa: CASSSLMVQYF; CDR3nt: TGTGCCAGCAGTTCGCTAATGGTACAGTACTTC
abundance: few; v_gene: TRBV6-5; j_gene: TRBJ1-2; d_gene: NA; CDR3aa: CASSQGYGYTF; CDR3nt: TGTGCCAGCAGCCAGGGGTATGGCTACACCTTC
abundance: NA; v_gene: TRBV28; j_gene: TRBJ1-1; d_gene: NA; CDR3aa: CASRLDRPVEAFF; CDR3nt: TGTGCCAGCAGGTTAGACAGACCTGTTGAAGCTTTCTTT
abundance: NA; v_gene: TRBV10-3; j_gene: TRBJ2-1; d_gene: NA; CDR3aa: CAISESLREQFF; CDR3nt: TGTGCCATCAGTGAGTCGCTGCGGGAACAGTTCTTC
abundance: NA; v_gene: TRBV5-4; j_gene: TRBJ1-1; d_gene: NA; CDR3aa: CAVRESMNTEAFF; CDR3nt: TGTGCCGTGCGGGAGAGCATGAACACTGAAGCTTTCTTT
abundance: NA; v_gene: TRBV6-5; j_gene: TRBJ2-3; d_gene: NA; CDR3aa: CASSERTGDTRYF; CDR3nt: TGTGCCAGCAGTGAAAGGACGGGAGATACGCGGTATTTT
abundance: NA; v_gene: TRBV4-1; j_gene: TRBJ2-7; d_gene: NA; CDR3aa: CASSQVAYYEQYF; CDR3nt: TGCGCCAGCAGCCAAGTTGCGTACTACGAGCAGTACTTC
abundance: once; v_gene: TRBV18; j_gene: TRBJ2-5; d_gene: TRBD2; CDR3aa: CASSPPGGRRETQYF; CDR3nt: TGTGCCAGCTCACCTCCGGGGGGGCGCCGGGAGACCCAGTACTTC
abundance: once; v_gene: TRBV9; j_gene: TRBJ1-5; d_gene: NA; CDR3aa: CASSLEGVSNQPQHF; CDR3nt: TGTGCCAGCAGCCTCGAGGGGGTCTCTAATCAGCCCCAGCATTTT
abundance: NA; v_gene: TRBV18; j_gene: TRBJ1-1; d_gene: TRBD1; CDR3aa: CASSGQGIAEAFF; CDR3nt: TGTGCCAGCTCAGGACAGGGGATCGCCGAAGCTTTCTTT
abundance: NA; v_gene: TRBV6-5; j_gene: TRBJ1-2; d_gene: TRBD1; CDR3aa: CASSYARQGANYGYTF; CDR3nt: TGTGCCAGCAGTTACGCGAGACAGGGGGCGAACTATGGCTACACCTTC
abundance: NA; v_gene: TRBV10-3; j_gene: TRBJ2-4; d_gene: NA; CDR3aa: CAIREGGENIQYF; CDR3nt: TGTGCCATCAGAGAGGGGGGCGAAAACATTCAGTACTTC
abundance: NA; v_gene: TRBV6-5; j_gene: TRBJ1-5; d_gene: NA; CDR3aa: CASSEWSELPQHF; CDR3nt: TGTGCCAGCAGTGAGTGGAGCGAGCTTCCCCAGCATTTT
abundance: NA; v_gene: TRBV5-1; j_gene: TRBJ2-1; d_gene: NA; CDR3aa: CASEVPSPWNEQFF; CDR3nt: TGCGCCAGCGAAGTCCCGAGCCCGTGGAATGAGCAGTTCTTC
abundance: NA; v_gene: TRBV7-2; j_gene: TRBJ2-3; d_gene: NA; CDR3aa: CASSPPESKDTQYF; CDR3nt: TGTGCCAGCAGCCCCCCGGAGTCTAAGGATACGCAGTATTTT
abundance: NA; v_gene: TRBV19; j_gene: TRBJ2-7; d_gene: NA; CDR3aa: CASSIGSGKTTYEQYF; CDR3nt: TGTGCCAGTAGTATCGGGTCAGGGAAAACAACCTACGAGCAGTACTTC
abundance: NA; v_gene: TRBV9; j_gene: TRBJ2-2; d_gene: NA; CDR3aa: CASSPHTGVTNTGELFF; CDR3nt: TGTGCCAGCAGCCCCCACACCGGGGTTACGAACACCGGGGAGCTGTTTTTT
abundance: once; v_gene: TRBV10-3; j_gene: TRBJ1-1; d_gene: NA; CDR3aa: CAISVVWGTEAFF; CDR3nt: TGTGCCATCAGTGTCGTCTGGGGCACTGAAGCTTTCTTT
abundance: NA; v_gene: TRBV30; j_gene: TRBJ2-3; d_gene: TRBD2; CDR3aa: CAWSSDRGLAGGSDTQYF; CDR3nt: TGTGCCTGGAGTTCGGACAGAGGACTAGCGGGAGGGTCAGATACGCAGTATTTT
abundance: NA; v_gene: TRBV9; j_gene: TRBJ1-1; d_gene: TRBD1; CDR3aa: CASSGSGGWNTEAFF; CDR3nt: TGTGCCAGCAGCGGCTCAGGGGGCTGGAACACTGAAGCTTTCTTT
abundance: NA; v_gene: TRBV5-4; j_gene: TRBJ2-2; d_gene: TRBD2; CDR3aa: CASSLGGGPYTGELFF; CDR3nt: TGTGCCAGCAGCTTGGGGGGAGGGCCTTACACCGGGGAGCTGTTTTTT
abundance: NA; v_gene: TRBV6-4; j_gene: TRBJ1-2; d_gene: NA; CDR3aa: CASSPLGGRLGYGYTF; CDR3nt: TGTGCCAGCAGTCCACTCGGGGGGCGCCTAGGCTATGGCTACACCTTC
abundance: NA; v_gene: TRBV2; j_gene: TRBJ2-5; d_gene: NA; CDR3aa: CASTLGQQETQYF; CDR3nt: TGTGCCAGCACGCTGGGACAACAAGAGACCCAGTACTTC
abundance: NA; v_gene: TRBV19; j_gene: TRBJ2-5; d_gene: NA; CDR3aa: CASSPRPGKETQYF; CDR3nt: TGTGCCAGTAGTCCCCGTCCAGGGAAGGAGACCCAGTACTTC
abundance: NA; v_gene: TRBV28; j_gene: TRBJ1-5; d_gene: NA; CDR3aa: CASTPTHSTRHQPQHF; CDR3nt: TGTGCCAGCACTCCAACCCATAGTACACGGCATCAGCCCCAGCATTTT
abundance: NA; v_gene: TRBV6-1; j_gene: TRBJ1-1; d_gene: NA; CDR3aa: CASIFGVDTEAFF; CDR3nt: TGTGCCAGCATTTTTGGGGTGGACACTGAAGCTTTCTTT
abundance: NA; v_gene: TRBV27; j_gene: TRBJ2-2; d_gene: NA; CDR3aa: CASSFLRLDGELFF; CDR3nt: TGTGCCAGCAGTTTTTTGAGGTTGGACGGGGAGCTGTTTTTT
abundance: NA; v_gene: TRBV28; j_gene: TRBJ2-7; d_gene: NA; CDR3aa: CASSIGGSYEQYF; CDR3nt: TGTGCCAGCAGTATCGGTGGGAGCTACGAGCAGTACTTC
abundance: NA; v_gene: TRBV6-6; j_gene: TRBJ1-5; d_gene: TRBD1; CDR3aa: CASSYQGEGQPQHF; CDR3nt: TGTGCCAGCAGTTATCAGGGGGAGGGTCAGCCCCAGCATTTT
abundance: NA; v_gene: TRBV2; j_gene: TRBJ2-5; d_gene: TRBD2; CDR3aa: CASVREVQETQYF; CDR3nt: TGTGCCAGCGTCCGGGAGGTACAAGAGACCCAGTACTTC
abundance: NA; v_gene: TRBV28; j_gene: TRBJ1-3; d_gene: NA; CDR3aa: CASSLHGSSNSGNTIYF; CDR3nt: TGTGCCAGCAGTTTACACGGTTCGTCGAACTCTGGAAACACCATATATTTT
abundance: NA; v_gene: TRBV11-2; j_gene: TRBJ2-1; d_gene: TRBD2; CDR3aa: CASRPPGTSGYNEQFF; CDR3nt: TGTGCCAGCAGGCCACCCGGGACTAGCGGATACAATGAGCAGTTCTTC
abundance: NA; v_gene: TRBV4-2; j_gene: TRBJ2-1; d_gene: NA; CDR3aa: CASSQGAGREQFF; CDR3nt: TGTGCCAGCAGCCAAGGAGCGGGCCGTGAGCAGTTCTTC
abundance: NA; v_gene: TRBV7-3; j_gene: TRBJ1-1; d_gene: TRBD1; CDR3aa: CASSLSGQGWPEAFF; CDR3nt: TGTGCCAGCAGCTTATCGGGACAGGGTTGGCCTGAAGCTTTCTTT
abundance: NA; v_gene: TRBV11-2; j_gene: TRBJ2-2; d_gene: NA; CDR3aa: CASSPLGRKTGELFF; CDR3nt: TGTGCCAGCAGCCCACTGGGACGGAAGACCGGGGAGCTGTTTTTT
abundance: NA; v_gene: TRBV21-1; j_gene: TRBJ2-1; d_gene: NA; CDR3aa: CASSKVREKSYNEQFF; CDR3nt: TGTGCCAGCAGCAAAGTCAGGGAAAAGTCCTACAATGAGCAGTTCTTC
abundance: NA; v_gene: TRBV29-1; j_gene: TRBJ1-1; d_gene: NA; CDR3aa: CSVPAGPSLNTEAFF; CDR3nt: TGCAGCGTTCCGGCGGGCCCTTCCCTGAACACTGAAGCTTTCTTT
abundance: NA; v_gene: TRBV6-6; j_gene: TRBJ2-7; d_gene: TRBD2; CDR3aa: CASSYGEGIGQYF; CDR3nt: TGTGCCAGCAGTTACGGGGAGGGTATTGGGCAGTACTTC
abundance: NA; v_gene: TRBV28; j_gene: TRBJ1-2; d_gene: NA; CDR3aa: CASSTGPDSYYGYTF; CDR3nt: TGTGCCAGCAGCACGGGACCAGACTCCTACTATGGCTACACCTTC
abundance: NA; v_gene: TRBV28; j_gene: TRBJ2-1; d_gene: TRBD2; CDR3aa: CASSLAGVGYNEQFF; CDR3nt: TGTGCCAGCAGTTTAGCGGGAGTGGGGTACAATGAGCAGTTCTTC
abundance: NA; v_gene: TRBV28; j_gene: TRBJ2-1; d_gene: NA; CDR3aa: CASTRERTYNEQFF; CDR3nt: TGTGCCAGCACCCGGGAGAGGACCTACAATGAGCAGTTCTTC
abundance: NA; v_gene: TRBV5-4; j_gene: TRBJ2-3; d_gene: NA; CDR3aa: CASSLRPRTDTQYF; CDR3nt: TGTGCCAGCAGCTTACGGCCCCGCACAGATACGCAGTATTTT
abundance: once; v_gene: TRBV18; j_gene: TRBJ2-5; d_gene: NA; CDR3aa: CASSPPGRETQYF; CDR3nt: TGTGCCAGCTCACCCCCAGGGAGAGAGACCCAGTACTTC
abundance: NA; v_gene: TRBV28; j_gene: TRBJ1-2; d_gene: TRBD1; CDR3aa: CASSTGANYGYTF; CDR3nt: TGTGCCAGCTCGACAGGGGCTAACTATGGCTACACCTTC
abundance: NA; v_gene: TRBV6-5; j_gene: TRBJ1-2; d_gene: NA; CDR3aa: CASSTTRGGVYGYTF; CDR3nt: TGTGCCAGCAGTACAACTAGGGGGGGTGTCTATGGCTACACCTTC
abundance: NA; v_gene: TRBV28; j_gene: TRBJ2-7; d_gene: NA; CDR3aa: CASGLRSYEQYF; CDR3nt: TGTGCCAGCGGCCTTAGATCCTACGAGCAGTACTTC
abundance: NA; v_gene: TRBV5-1; j_gene: TRBJ2-3; d_gene: TRBD1; CDR3aa: CASSLEQGAIDTQYF; CDR3nt: TGCGCCAGCAGCTTGGAGCAGGGGGCAATAGATACGCAGTATTTT